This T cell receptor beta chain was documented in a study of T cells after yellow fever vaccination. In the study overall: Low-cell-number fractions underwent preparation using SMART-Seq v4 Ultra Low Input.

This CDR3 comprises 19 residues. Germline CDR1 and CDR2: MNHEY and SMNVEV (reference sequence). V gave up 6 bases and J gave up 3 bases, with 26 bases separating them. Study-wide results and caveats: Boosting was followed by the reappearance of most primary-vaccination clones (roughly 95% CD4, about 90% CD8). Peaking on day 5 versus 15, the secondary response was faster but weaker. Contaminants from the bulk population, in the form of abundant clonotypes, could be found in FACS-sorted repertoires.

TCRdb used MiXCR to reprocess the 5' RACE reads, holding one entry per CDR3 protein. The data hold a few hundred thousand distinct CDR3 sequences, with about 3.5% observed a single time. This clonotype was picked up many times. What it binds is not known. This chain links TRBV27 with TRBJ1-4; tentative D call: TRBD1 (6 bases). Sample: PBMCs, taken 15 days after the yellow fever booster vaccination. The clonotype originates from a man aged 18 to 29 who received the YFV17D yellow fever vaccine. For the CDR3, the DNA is TGTGCCAGCAGCTCGAATCCAAACAGGGCCCTCCTTTCTAATGAAAAACTGTTTTTT. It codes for CASSSNPNRALLSNEKLFF.